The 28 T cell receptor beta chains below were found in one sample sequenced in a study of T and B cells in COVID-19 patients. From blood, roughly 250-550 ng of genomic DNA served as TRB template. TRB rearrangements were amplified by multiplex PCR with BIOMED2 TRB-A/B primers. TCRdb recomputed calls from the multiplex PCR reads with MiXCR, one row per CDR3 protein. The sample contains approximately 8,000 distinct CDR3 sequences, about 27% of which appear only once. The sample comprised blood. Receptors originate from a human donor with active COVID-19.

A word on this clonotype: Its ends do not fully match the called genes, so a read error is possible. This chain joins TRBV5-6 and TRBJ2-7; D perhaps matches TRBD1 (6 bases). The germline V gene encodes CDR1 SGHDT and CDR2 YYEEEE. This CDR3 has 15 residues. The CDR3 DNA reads TGCGCCAGCAGCCCACAGGGCAACCCTACGTTTGAGCAGTACTTC. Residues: CASSPQGNPTFEQYF. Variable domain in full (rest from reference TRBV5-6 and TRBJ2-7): DAGVTQSPTHLIKTRGQQVTLRCSPKSGHDTVSWYQQALGQGPQFIFQYYEEEERQRGNFPDRFSGHQFPNYSSELNVNALLLGDSALYLCASSPQGNPTFEQYFGPGTRLTVT.

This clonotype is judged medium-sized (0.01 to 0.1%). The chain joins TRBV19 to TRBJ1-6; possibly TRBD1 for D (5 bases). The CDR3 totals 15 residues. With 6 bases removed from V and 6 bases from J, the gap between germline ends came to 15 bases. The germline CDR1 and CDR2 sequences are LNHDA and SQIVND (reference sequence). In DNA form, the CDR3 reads TGTGCCAGTAGCGACTCCAGGGCCTCTAATTCACCCCTCCACTTT. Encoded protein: CASSDSRASNSPLHF.

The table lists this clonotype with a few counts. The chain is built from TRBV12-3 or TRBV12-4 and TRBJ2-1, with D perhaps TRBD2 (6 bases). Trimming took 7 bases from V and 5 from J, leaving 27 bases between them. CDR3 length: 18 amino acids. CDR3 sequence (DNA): TGTGCCAGCACCACAAGCAGCGTTCGGGAGCGAGGGGACAATGAGCAGTTCTTC. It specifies CASTTSSVRERGDNEQFF.

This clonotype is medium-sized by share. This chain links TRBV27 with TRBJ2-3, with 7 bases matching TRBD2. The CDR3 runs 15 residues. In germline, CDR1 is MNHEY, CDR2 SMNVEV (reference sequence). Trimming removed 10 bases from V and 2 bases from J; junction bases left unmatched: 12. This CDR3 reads CATRPWLADTDTQYF. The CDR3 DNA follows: TGTGCCACCCGTCCGTGGCTAGCGGACACAGATACGCAGTATTTT.

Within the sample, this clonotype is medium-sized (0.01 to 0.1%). The CDR3 protein is CASSSRGRRGYTF. CDR3 in DNA: TGTGCCAGTAGTAGCAGGGGGCGGCGTGGCTACACCTTC. J is TRBJ1-2 and V is TRBV19; 8 bases align to TRBD1. The germline gives CDR1 LNHDA, CDR2 SQIVND (reference sequence). With 4 bases clipped from V and 7 bases from J, the junction kept 5 bases outside the gene matches. The CDR3 is 13 amino acids.

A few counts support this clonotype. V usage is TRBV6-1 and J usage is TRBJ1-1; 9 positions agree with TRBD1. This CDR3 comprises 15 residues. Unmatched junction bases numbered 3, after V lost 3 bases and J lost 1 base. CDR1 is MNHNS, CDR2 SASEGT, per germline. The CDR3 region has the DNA TGTGCCAGCAGTGAGGGACAGGGAAGGAACACTGAAGCTTTCTTT. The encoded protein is CASSEGQGRNTEAFF.

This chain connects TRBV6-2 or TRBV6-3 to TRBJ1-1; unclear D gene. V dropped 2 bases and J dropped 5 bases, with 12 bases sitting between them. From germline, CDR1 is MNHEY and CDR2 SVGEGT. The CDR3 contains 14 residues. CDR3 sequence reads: CASSYVGGRTEAFF. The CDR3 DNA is TGTGCCAGCAGTTACGTAGGCGGGAGGACTGAAGCTTTCTTT.

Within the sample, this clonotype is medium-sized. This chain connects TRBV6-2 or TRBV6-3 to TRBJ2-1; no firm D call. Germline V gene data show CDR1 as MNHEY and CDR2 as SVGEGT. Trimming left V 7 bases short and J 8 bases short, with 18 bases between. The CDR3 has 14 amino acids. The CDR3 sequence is CASTPPDSRHEQFF. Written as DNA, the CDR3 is TGTGCCAGCACCCCACCGGATAGTCGCCATGAGCAGTTCTTC.

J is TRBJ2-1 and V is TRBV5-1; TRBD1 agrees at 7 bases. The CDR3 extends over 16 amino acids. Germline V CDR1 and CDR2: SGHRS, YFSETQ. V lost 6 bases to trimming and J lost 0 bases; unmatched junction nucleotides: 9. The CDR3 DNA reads TGCGCCAGCACCCCCTGGGGACAGAGCTCCTACAATGAGCAGTTCTTC. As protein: CASTPWGQSSYNEQFF.

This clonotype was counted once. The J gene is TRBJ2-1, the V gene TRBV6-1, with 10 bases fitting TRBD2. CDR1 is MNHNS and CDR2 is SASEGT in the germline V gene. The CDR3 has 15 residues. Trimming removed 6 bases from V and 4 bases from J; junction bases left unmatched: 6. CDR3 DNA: TGTGCCAGCAGCGCGACTAGCGGGCTTTACAATGAGCAGTTCTTC. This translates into CASSATSGLYNEQFF.

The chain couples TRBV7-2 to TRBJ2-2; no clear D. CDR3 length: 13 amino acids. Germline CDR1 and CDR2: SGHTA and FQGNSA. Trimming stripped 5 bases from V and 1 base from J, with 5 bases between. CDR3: CASSIQNTGELFF. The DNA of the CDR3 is TGTGCCAGCAGCATACAGAACACCGGGGAGCTGTTTTTT.

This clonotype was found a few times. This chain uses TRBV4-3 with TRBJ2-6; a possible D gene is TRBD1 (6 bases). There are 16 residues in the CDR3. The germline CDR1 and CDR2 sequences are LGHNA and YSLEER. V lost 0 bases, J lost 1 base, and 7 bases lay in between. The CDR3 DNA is TGCGCCAGCAGCCAAGATGGGACATCTGGGGCCAACGTCCTGACTTTC. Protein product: CASSQDGTSGANVLTF.

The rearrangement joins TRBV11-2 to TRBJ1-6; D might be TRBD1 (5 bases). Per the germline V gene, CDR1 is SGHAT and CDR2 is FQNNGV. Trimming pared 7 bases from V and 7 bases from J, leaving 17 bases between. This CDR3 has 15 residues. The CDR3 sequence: CASTPRGAGNSPLHF. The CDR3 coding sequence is TGTGCCAGCACCCCTAGGGGCGCAGGGAATTCACCCCTCCACTTT.

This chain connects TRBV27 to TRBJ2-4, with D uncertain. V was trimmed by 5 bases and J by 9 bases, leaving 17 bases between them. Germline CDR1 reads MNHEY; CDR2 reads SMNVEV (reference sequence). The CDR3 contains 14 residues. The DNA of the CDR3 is TGTGCCAGCAGTCCGACGATTAGTATCGCCATTCAGTACTTC. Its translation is CASSPTISIAIQYF.

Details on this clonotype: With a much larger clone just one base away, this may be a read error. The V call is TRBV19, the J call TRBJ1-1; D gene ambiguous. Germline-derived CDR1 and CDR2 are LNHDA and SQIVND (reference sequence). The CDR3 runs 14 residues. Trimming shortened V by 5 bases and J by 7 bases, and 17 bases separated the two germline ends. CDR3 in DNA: TGTGCCAGTAGTCTCCTTAACCTTGGTGATGAAGCTTTCTTT. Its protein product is CASSLLNLGDEAFF.

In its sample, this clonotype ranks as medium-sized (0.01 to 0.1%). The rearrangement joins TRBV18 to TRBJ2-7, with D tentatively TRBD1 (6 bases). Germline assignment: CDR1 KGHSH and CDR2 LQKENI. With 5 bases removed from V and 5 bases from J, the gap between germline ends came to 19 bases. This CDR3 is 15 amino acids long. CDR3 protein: CASSTRRGSLNEQYF. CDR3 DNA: TGTGCCAGCTCAACCCGCAGGGGTTCGTTGAACGAGCAGTACTTC.

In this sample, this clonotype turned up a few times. CDR3 residues: CASSRTGGATDTQYF. DNA of the CDR3: TGTGCCAGCAGCCGGACAGGGGGCGCGACAGATACGCAGTATTTT. The chain employs TRBV6-5 and TRBJ2-3; 11 bases map to TRBD1. The CDR3 consists of 15 residues. CDR1 and CDR2 from the germline V gene are MNHEY and SVGAGI. Losses at the gene ends were 6 bases for V and 3 bases for J; bases not matched to a gene: 5.

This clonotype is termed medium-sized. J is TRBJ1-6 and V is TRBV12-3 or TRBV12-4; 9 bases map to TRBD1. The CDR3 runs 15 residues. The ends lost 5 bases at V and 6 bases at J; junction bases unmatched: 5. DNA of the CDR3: TGTGCCAGCAGTGGGACAGGGAGAGGTAATTCACCCCTCCACTTT. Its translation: CASSGTGRGNSPLHF.

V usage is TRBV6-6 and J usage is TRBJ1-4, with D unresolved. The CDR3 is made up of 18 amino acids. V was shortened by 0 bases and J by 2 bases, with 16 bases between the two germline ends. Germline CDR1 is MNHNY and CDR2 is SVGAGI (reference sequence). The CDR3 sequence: CASSYSQLSLGTNEKLFF. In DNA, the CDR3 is TGTGCCAGCAGTTACTCACAGCTCTCACTGGGGACTAATGAAAAACTGTTTTTT.

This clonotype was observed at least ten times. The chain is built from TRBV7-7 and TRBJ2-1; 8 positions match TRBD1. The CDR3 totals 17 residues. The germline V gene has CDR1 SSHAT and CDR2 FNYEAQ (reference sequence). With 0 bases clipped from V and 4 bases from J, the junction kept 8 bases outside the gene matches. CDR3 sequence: CASSLAPPGQAYNEQFF. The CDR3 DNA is TGTGCCAGCAGCTTAGCTCCTCCGGGACAGGCTTACAATGAGCAGTTCTTC.

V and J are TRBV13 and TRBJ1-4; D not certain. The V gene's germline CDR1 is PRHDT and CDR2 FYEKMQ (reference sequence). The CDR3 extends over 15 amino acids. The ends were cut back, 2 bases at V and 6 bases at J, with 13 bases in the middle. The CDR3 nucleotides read TGTGCCAGCAGCTTACGGGCAGCCGTCCATGAAAAACTGTTTTTT. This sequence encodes CASSLRAAVHEKLFF.

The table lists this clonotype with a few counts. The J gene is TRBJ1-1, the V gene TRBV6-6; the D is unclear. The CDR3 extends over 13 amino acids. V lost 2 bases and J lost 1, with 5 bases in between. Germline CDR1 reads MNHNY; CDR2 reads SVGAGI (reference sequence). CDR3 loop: CASSYRQNTEAFF. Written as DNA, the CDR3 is TGTGCCAGCAGTTACCGACAGAACACTGAAGCTTTCTTT.

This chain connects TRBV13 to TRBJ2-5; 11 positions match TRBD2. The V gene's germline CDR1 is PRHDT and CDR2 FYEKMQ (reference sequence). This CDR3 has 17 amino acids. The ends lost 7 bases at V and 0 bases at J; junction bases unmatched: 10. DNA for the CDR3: TGTGCCAGCACCCTTGGGGGACTAGCGGCTTACCAAGAGACCCAGTACTTC. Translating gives CASTLGGLAAYQETQYF.

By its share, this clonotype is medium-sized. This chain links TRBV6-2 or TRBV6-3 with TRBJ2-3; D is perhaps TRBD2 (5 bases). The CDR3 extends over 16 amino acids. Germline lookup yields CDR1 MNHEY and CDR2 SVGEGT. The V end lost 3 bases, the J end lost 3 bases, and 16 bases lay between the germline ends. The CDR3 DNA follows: TGTGCCAGCAGTTATGTAGGAGGCAGTTTAACAGATACGCAGTATTTT. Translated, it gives CASSYVGGSLTDTQYF.

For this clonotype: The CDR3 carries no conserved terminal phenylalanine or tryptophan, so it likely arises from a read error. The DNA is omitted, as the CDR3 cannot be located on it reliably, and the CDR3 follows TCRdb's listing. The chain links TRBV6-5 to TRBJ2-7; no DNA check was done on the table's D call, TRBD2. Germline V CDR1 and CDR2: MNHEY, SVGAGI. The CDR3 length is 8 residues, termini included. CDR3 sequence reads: CASSELAG.

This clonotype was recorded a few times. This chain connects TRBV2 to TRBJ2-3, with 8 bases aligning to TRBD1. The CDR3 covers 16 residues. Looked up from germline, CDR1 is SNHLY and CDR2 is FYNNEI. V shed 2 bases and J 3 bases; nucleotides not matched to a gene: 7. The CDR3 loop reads CASSELPGGATDTQYF. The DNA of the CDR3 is TGTGCCAGCAGTGAATTACCAGGGGGCGCGACAGATACGCAGTATTTT.

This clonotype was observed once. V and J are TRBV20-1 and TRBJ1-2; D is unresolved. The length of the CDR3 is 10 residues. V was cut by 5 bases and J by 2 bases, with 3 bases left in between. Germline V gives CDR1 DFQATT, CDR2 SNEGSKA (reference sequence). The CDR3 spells CSALNYGYTF. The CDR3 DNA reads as TGCAGTGCTCTAAACTATGGCTACACCTTC.

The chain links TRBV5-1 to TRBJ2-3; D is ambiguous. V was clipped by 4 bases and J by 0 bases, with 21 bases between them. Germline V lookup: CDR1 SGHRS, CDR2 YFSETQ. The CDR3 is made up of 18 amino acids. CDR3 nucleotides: TGCGCCAGCAGCCCTCGTCCTCCAGGAGTCACAAGCACAGATACGCAGTATTTT. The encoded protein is CASSPRPPGVTSTDTQYF.